The 8 T cell receptor beta chains below come from one sample, sequenced in a study of blood T cell repertoires in COVID-19 (TCRdb year 2020). Library preparation was by the immunoSEQ multiplex PCR assay. TCRdb retrieved this table from immuneACCESS and kept in-frame rearrangements only. Not all clones are present; in checked studies, unresolved V genes account for under half, and no reason is known for the remainder. In this sample the table shows roughly 200,000 clones, less than 90% of which occur a single time. Jointly, the top ten make up 4.5% to 5.5% of the sample. Sequencing used PBMCs or T cells enriched from blood (not recorded which). These TCRs come from a woman aged 25 to 45 who had been exposed to COVID-19.

The V call is TRBV29-1, the J call TRBJ2-3; the match to TRBD2 covers 9 bases. The V gene end was trimmed by 3 bases and the J gene end by 0 bases; junction bases not matched to a gene: 13. The CDR3 has 18 amino acids. The germline CDR1 and CDR2 sequences are SQVTM and ANQGSEA. Written as DNA, the CDR3 is TGCAGCGTTGAGTCCCAGGCTAGCGGGGCGTCTAGCACAGATACGCAGTATTTT. It specifies CSVESQASGASSTDTQYF.

The rearrangement uses TRBV5-1 and TRBJ2-3, with 7 bases identical to TRBD2. V dropped 6 bases and J dropped 5; count of bases not matched to a gene: 0. CDR1 and CDR2 (germline): SGHRS, YFSETQ. CDR3 length equals 11 residues. CDR3 residues: CASKRGDTQYF. DNA for the CDR3: TGCGCCAGCAAGCGGGGAGATACGCAGTATTTT. Using reference TRBV5-1 and TRBJ2-3 for the parts outside the CDR3, the full variable domain is KAGVTQTPRYLIKTRGQQVTLSCSPISGHRSVSWYQQTPGQGLQFLFEYFSETQRNKGNFPGRFSGRQFSNSRSEMNVSTLELGDSALYLCASKRGDTQYFGPGTRLTVL.

The chain is built from TRBV28 and TRBJ1-2; 9 nucleotides agree with TRBD1. CDR1 and CDR2 from the germline V gene are MDHEN and SYDVKM. CDR3 length: 16 amino acids. Trimming cost V 4 bases and J 4 bases; bases outside gene matches: 10. The CDR3 bases are TGTGCCAGCAGTTCTTCCGGGACAGGGTTCCGCTATGGCTACACCTTC. This translates into CASSSSGTGFRYGYTF.

The V call is TRBV5-1, the J call TRBJ2-2, with 14 bases matching TRBD2. V shed 0 bases, J shed 5 bases, and the junction held 12 bases outside the gene matches. Germline CDR1 reads SGHRS; CDR2 reads YFSETQ. CDR3 length: 20 amino acids. CDR3 protein: CASSLDKTTSGGARTGELFF. CDR3 DNA: TGCGCCAGCAGCTTGGATAAAACGACTAGCGGGGGGGCGAGGACCGGGGAGCTGTTTTTT.

The chain links TRBV7-8 to TRBJ1-5; D perhaps matches TRBD1 (5 bases). This CDR3 comprises 14 residues. V was pared by 10 bases and J by 0 bases, with 13 bases between. The germline gives CDR1 SGHVS, CDR2 FQNEAQ. This CDR3 reads CATRGGHSNQPQHF. In DNA form, the CDR3 reads TGTGCCACCCGGGGGGGTCATAGCAATCAGCCCCAGCATTTT.

This clone appeared a few times. The gene calls are TRBV28 and TRBJ1-3; possibly TRBD1 for D (6 bases). The CDR3 runs to 15 residues. Germline CDR1 MDHEN, CDR2 SYDVKM. Between the trimmed V and J ends, which lost 5 bases and 0 bases, there was a span of 11 bases. The CDR3 DNA sequence: TGTGCCAGCAGTCCACAACAGGGCTCTGGAAACACCATATATTTT. It codes for CASSPQQGSGNTIYF.

The chain uses TRBV3-1 (or the pseudogene TRBV3-2) and TRBJ1-6; D is possibly TRBD1 (5 bases). There are 15 residues in the CDR3. Germline V gives CDR1 LGHDT, CDR2 YNNKEL (reference sequence). V was shortened by 3 bases and J by 7 bases, with 13 bases between the two germline ends. The chain's CDR3 is CASSQDPPGNSPLHF. The CDR3 DNA reads as TGTGCCAGCAGCCAGGACCCCCCAGGGAATTCACCCCTCCACTTT.

As DNA, the CDR3 is TGCGCCAGCAGCCAAGATCCTAGCGGGGGTTCGTATTTT. Protein sequence: CASSQDPSGGSYF. The chain combines TRBV4-1 with TRBJ2-3, with TRBD2 matching 10 bases. After removal of 0 bases from V and 14 bases from J, the junction contained 5 bases not matched to a gene. This CDR3 region has 13 residues. Germline CDR1 and CDR2: MGHRA and YSYEKL.